This T cell receptor beta chain originates from a study of blood T cell repertoires in COVID-19. Libraries were prepared by immunoSEQ multiplex PCR; TCRdb keeps only in-frame clonotypes and omits some of them. The repertoire holds nearly 400,000 clones, nearly 90% seen once, with 1.7% in the top ten. Germline CDR1 and CDR2: MNHEY and SVGAGI. V was clipped by 5 bases and J by 10 bases, with 6 bases between them. This CDR3 comprises 10 residues. The sample was PBMCs or T cells enriched from blood (not recorded which). This chain links TRBV6-5 with TRBJ1-3; D not resolved. The clonotype comes from a woman in her thirties who had recovered from COVID-19. The CDR3 here is CASSSRTIYF. The CDR3 DNA sequence: TGTGCCAGCAGTAGTCGGACCATATATTTT.